The present TCR beta chain was sequenced within a study of T cell changes during pregnancy in multiple sclerosis. Assay used: immunoSEQ multiplex PCR; TCRdb lists only in-frame clones, some missing. The top ten clones hold 6.5% to 8.5% of a sample with about 20,000 clones, around 89% of them seen once. The length of the CDR3 is 16 residues. Germline-derived CDR1 and CDR2 are LGHNA and YNFKEQ. Trimming stripped 2 bases from V and 3 bases from J, with 16 bases between. The specimen comprised CD8+ T cells from peripheral blood mononuclear cells, sampled in the third trimester of pregnancy. This receptor was taken from a female donor in good health, enrolled as a control in a pregnancy study. The chain joins TRBV4-2 to TRBJ1-1; D not resolved. CDR3 in DNA: TGTGCCAGCAGCCAACACCATGCCTTGCGGGACACTGAAGCTTTCTTT. Residues: CASSQHHALRDTEAFF.